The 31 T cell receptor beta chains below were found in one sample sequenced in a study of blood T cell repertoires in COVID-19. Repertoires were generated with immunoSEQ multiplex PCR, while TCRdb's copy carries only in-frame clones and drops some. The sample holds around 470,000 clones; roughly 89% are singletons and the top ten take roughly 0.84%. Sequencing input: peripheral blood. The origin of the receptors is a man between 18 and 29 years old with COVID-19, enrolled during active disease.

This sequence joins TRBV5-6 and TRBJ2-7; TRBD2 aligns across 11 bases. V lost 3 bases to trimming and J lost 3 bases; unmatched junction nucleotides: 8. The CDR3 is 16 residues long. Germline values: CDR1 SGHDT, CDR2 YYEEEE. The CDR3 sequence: CASSWWSSGRSYEQYF. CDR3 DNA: TGTGCCAGCAGCTGGTGGTCTAGCGGGAGGAGCTACGAGCAGTACTTC.

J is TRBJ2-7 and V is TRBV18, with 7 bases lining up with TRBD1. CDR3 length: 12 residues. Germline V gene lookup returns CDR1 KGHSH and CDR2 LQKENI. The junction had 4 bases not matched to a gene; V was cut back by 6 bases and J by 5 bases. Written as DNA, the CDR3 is TGTGCCAGCTCGGCTACAGGGGACGAGCAGTACTTC. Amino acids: CASSATGDEQYF.

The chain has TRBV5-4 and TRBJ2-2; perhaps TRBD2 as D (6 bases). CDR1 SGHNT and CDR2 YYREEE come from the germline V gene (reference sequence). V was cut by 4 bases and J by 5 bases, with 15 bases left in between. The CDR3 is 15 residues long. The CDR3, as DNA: TGTGCCAGCAGCACCGAGACTAGGTATACCGGGGAGCTGTTTTTT. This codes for CASSTETRYTGELFF.

Here the CDR3 DNA reads TGTGCCAGTAGTCCTGGAGGGCGCGCGAGGGAAAAACTGTTTTTT. This sequence encodes CASSPGGRAREKLFF. The rearrangement uses TRBV19 and TRBJ1-4, with unresolved D. The length of the CDR3 is 15 residues. V lost 5 bases and J lost 8, with 18 bases in between. CDR1 LNHDA and CDR2 SQIVND come from the germline V gene (reference sequence).

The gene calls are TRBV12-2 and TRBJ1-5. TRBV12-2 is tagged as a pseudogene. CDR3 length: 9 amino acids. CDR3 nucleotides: TGTGCAAGTCGCTTGTGGGACTATTTT. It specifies CASRLWDYF.

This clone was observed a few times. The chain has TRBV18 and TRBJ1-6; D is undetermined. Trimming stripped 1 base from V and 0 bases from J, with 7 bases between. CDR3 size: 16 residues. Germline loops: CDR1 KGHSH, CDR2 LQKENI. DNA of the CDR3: TGTGCCAGCTCACCACTTTCCAGCTCCTATAATTCACCCCTCCACTTT. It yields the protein CASSPLSSSYNSPLHF.

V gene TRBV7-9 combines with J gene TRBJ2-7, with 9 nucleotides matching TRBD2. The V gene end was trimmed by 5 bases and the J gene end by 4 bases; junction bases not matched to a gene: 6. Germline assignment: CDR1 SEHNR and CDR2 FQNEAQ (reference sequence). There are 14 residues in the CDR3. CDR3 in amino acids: CASSPSSGMYEQYF. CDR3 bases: TGTGCCAGCAGCCCGTCTAGCGGGATGTACGAGCAGTACTTC.

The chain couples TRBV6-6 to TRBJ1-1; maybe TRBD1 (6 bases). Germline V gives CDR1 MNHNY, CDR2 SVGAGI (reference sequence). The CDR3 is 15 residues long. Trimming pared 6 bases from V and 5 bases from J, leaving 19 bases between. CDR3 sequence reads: CASSPQLGGRTEAFF. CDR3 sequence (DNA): TGTGCCAGCAGCCCCCAACTAGGGGGAAGGACTGAAGCTTTCTTT.

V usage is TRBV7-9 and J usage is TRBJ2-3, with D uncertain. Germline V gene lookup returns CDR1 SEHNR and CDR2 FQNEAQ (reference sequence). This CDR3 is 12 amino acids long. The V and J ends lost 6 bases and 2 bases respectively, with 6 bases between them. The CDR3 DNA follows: TGTGCCAGCAGTTTGTACACAGATACGCAGTATTTT. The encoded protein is CASSLYTDTQYF.

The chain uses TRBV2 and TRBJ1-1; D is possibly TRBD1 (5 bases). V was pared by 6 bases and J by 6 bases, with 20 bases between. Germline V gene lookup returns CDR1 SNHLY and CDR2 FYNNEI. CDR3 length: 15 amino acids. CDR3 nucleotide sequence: TGTGCCAGCAGGGGGGGGATAACCGGGAGACCTGAAGCTTTCTTT. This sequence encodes CASRGGITGRPEAFF.

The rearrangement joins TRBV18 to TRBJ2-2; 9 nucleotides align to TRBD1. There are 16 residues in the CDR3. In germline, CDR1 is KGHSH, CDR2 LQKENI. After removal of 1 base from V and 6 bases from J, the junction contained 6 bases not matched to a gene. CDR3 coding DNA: TGTGCCAGCTCACCACGCTCACAGGGGGCAGCCGGGGAGCTGTTTTTT. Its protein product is CASSPRSQGAAGELFF.

As DNA, the CDR3 is TGCGCCAGCAGCGGGGGACTAGAAGAGACCCAGTACTTC. Translated, it gives CASSGGLEETQYF. J is TRBJ2-5 and V is TRBV5-1; 8 bases map to TRBD2. The V gene end was trimmed by 4 bases and the J gene end by 3 bases; junction bases not matched to a gene: 2. The CDR3 consists of 13 residues. Germline CDR1 reads SGHRS; CDR2 reads YFSETQ.

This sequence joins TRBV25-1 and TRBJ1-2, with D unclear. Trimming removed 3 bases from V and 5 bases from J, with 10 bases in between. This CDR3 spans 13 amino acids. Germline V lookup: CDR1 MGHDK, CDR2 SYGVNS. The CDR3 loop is CASSEGGSYGYTF. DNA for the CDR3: TGTGCCAGCAGTGAGGGAGGTAGTTATGGCTACACCTTC.

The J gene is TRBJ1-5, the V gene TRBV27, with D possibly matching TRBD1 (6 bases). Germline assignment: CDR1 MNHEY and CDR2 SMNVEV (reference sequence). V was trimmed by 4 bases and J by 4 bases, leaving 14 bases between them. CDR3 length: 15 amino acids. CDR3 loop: CASSSSHRANQPQHF. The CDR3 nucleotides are TGTGCCAGCAGTTCTTCCCACAGGGCTAATCAGCCCCAGCATTTT.

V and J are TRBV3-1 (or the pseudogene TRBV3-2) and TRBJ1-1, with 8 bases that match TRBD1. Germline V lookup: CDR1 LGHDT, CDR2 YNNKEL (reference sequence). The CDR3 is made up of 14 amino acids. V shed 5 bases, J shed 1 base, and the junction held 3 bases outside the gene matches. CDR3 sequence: CASSTTGGNTEAFF. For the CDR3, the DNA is TGTGCCAGCAGCACTACAGGGGGGAACACTGAAGCTTTCTTT.

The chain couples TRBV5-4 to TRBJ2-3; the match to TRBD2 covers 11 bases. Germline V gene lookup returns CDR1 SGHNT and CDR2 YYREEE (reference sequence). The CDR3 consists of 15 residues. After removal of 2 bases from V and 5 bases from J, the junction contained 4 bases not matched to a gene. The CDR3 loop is CASSFGLAGRDTQYF. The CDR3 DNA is TGTGCCAGCAGCTTCGGACTAGCGGGCAGAGATACGCAGTATTTT.

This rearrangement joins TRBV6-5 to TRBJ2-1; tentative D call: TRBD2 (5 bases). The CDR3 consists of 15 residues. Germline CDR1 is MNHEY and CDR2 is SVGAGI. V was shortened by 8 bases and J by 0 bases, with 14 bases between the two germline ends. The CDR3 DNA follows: TGTGCCAGCCGACAAGCGGCCACCTCCTACAATGAGCAGTTCTTC. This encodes CASRQAATSYNEQFF.

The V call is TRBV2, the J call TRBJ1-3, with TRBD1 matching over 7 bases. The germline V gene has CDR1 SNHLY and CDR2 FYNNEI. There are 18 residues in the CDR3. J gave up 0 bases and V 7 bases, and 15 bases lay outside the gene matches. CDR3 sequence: CASTLGDRTGGSGNTIYF. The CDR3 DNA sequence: TGTGCCAGCACCTTGGGGGACAGAACGGGTGGCTCTGGAAACACCATATATTTT.

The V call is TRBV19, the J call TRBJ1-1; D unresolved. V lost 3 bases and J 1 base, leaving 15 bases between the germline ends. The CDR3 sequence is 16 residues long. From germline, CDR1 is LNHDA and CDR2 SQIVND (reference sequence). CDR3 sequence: CASSIVTARSNTEAFF. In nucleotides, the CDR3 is TGTGCCAGTAGTATCGTAACAGCTCGGTCGAACACTGAAGCTTTCTTT.

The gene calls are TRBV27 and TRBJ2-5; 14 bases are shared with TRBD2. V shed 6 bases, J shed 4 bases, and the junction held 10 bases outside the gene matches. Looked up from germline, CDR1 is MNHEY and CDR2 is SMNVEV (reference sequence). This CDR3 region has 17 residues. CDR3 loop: CASRNNGLAGGLETQYF. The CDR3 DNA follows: TGTGCCAGCAGGAACAACGGACTAGCGGGGGGCCTAGAGACCCAGTACTTC.

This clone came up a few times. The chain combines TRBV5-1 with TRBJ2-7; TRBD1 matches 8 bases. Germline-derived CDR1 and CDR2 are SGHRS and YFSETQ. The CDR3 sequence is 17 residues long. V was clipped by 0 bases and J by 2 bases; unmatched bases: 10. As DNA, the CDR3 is TGCGCCAGCAGCTTGGCCAATCCGGGACAGGTCGCCTACGAGCAGTACTTC. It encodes CASSLANPGQVAYEQYF.

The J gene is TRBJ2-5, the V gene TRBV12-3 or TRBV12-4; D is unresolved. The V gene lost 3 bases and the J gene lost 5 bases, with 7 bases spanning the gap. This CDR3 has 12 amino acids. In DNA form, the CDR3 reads TGTGCCAGCAGTTTCGGTCTGGAGACCCAGTACTTC. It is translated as CASSFGLETQYF.

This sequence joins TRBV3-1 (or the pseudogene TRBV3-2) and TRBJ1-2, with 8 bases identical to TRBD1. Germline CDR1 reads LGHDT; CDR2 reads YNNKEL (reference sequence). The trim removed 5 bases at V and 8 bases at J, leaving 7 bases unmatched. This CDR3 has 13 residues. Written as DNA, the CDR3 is TGTGCCAGCAGCGAAGGGACAGGCAGGGGCTACACCTTC. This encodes CASSEGTGRGYTF.

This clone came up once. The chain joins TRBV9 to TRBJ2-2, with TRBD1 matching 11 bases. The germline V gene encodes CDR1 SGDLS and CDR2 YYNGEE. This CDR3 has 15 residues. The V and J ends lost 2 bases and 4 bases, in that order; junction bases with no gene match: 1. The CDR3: CASSVGQGATGELFF. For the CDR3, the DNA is TGTGCCAGCAGCGTCGGACAGGGGGCCACCGGGGAGCTGTTTTTT.

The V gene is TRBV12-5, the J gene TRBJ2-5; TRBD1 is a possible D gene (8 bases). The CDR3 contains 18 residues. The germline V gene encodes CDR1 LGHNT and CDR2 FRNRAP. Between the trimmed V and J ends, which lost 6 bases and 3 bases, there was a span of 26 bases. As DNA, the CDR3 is TGTGCTAGTGGCCGATTACAGGGGGAGGGGTTTGACGAAGAGACCCAGTACTTC. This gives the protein CASGRLQGEGFDEETQYF. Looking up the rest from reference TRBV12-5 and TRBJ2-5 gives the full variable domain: DARVTQTPRHKVTEMGQEVTMRCQPILGHNTVFWYRQTMMQGLELLAYFRNRAPLDDSGMPKDRFSAEMPDATLATLKIQPSEPRDSAVYFCASGRLQGEGFDEETQYFGPGTRLLVL.

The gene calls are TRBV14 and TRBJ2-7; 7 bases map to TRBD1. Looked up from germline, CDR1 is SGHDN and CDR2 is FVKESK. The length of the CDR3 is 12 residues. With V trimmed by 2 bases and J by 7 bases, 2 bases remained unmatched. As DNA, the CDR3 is TGTGCCAGCAGCCAATGGACAGGAGAGCAGTACTTC. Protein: CASSQWTGEQYF.

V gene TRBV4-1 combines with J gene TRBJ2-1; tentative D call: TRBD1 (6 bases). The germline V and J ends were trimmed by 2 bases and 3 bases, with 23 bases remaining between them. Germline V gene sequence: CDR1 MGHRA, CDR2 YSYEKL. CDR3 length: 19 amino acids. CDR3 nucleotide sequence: TGCGCCAGCAGCCAACTGGGGATCGCCCGGGACACCAACTACAATGAGCAGTTCTTC. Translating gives CASSQLGIARDTNYNEQFF.

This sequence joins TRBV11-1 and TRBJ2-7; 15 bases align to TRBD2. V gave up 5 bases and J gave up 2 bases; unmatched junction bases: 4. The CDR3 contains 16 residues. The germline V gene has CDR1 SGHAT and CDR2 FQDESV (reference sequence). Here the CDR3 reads CASSLGLAGGTYEQYF. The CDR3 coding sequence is TGTGCCAGCAGCCTGGGACTAGCGGGAGGAACCTACGAGCAGTACTTC.

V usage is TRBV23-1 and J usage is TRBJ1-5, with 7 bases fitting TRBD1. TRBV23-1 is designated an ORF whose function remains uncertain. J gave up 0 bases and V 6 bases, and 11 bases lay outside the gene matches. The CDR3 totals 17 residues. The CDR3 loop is CASSQGDSKHSNQPQHF. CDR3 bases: TGCGCCAGCAGCCAGGGGGACAGTAAACATAGCAATCAGCCCCAGCATTTT.

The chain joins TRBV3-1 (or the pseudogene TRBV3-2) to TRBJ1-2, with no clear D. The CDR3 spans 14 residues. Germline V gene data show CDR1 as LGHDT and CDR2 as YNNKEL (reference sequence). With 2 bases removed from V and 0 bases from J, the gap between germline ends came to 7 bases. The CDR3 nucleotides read TGTGCCAGCAGCCAATCCGGGACTAACTATGGCTACACCTTC. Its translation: CASSQSGTNYGYTF.

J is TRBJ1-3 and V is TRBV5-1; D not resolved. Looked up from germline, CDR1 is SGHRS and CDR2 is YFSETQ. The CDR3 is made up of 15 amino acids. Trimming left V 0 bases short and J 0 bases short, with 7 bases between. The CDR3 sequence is CASSLEVSSGNTIYF. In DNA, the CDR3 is TGCGCCAGCAGCTTGGAAGTCAGCTCTGGAAACACCATATATTTT.